Shown below are 32 T cell receptor beta chains from a single sample sequenced in a study of cytomegalovirus exposure and HLA in healthy donors. Clones were sequenced by immunoSEQ multiplex PCR, and TCRdb holds only the in-frame ones, with some missing. The sample includes over 55,000 clones, around 96% of them seen just once. Specimen: PBMCs. These receptors all stem from a man aged 18-30 years in good health and CMV-seronegative.

V gene TRBV30 combines with J gene TRBJ1-2; a possible D gene is TRBD1 (5 bases). There are 12 residues in the CDR3. V lost 4 bases and J 2 bases, leaving 8 bases between the germline ends. The germline gives CDR1 GTSNPN, CDR2 SVGIG (reference sequence). As DNA, the CDR3 is TGTGCCTGGAACCCAGGGAACTATGGCTACACCTTC. It codes for CAWNPGNYGYTF.

J is TRBJ2-1 and V is TRBV5-1; possible D gene TRBD2, 6 bases. The CDR3 has 14 residues. Deletions cut 4 bases from V and 5 bases from J, with 13 bases between. CDR1 is SGHRS, CDR2 YFSETQ, per germline. The CDR3 DNA is TGCGCCAGCAGCCTCGGGACTGGAAACAATGAGCAGTTCTTC. Translation gives CASSLGTGNNEQFF.

V is TRBV10-1 and J is TRBJ2-7; no definite D call. V lost 0 bases to trimming and J lost 5 bases, with 14 bases between them. The CDR3 consists of 15 residues. The V gene's germline CDR1 is WNHNN and CDR2 SYGVQD (reference sequence). CDR3 coding DNA: TGCGCCAGCAGTGAGTCGAATCCTTCTGCGAACGAGCAGTACTTC. Translation: CASSESNPSANEQYF.

The rearrangement links TRBV29-1 to TRBJ2-7; no firm D call. V lost 6 bases to trimming and J lost 0 bases, with 12 bases between them. This CDR3 region has 13 residues. CDR1 is SQVTM, CDR2 ANQGSEA, per germline. The CDR3 DNA reads TGCAGCGTAAAGACAAGTAGCTCCTACGAGCAGTACTTC. It specifies CSVKTSSSYEQYF.

The V call is TRBV10-1, the J call TRBJ2-7; D is perhaps TRBD2 (6 bases). The CDR3 covers 14 residues. Germline assignment: CDR1 WNHNN and CDR2 SYGVQD (reference sequence). V lost 5 bases and J lost 7, with 18 bases in between. CDR3 protein: CASSSSVIRWEQYF. In DNA, the CDR3 is TGCGCCAGCAGTTCTAGCGTGATTCGATGGGAGCAGTACTTC.

The rearrangement links TRBV7-2 to TRBJ2-7, with 8 bases matching TRBD2. The CDR3 sequence is 14 residues long. From germline, CDR1 is SGHTA and CDR2 FQGNSA. The V and J ends lost 0 bases and 7 bases, in that order; junction bases with no gene match: 5. The CDR3 loop is CASSLAGGGREQYF. In DNA, the CDR3 is TGTGCCAGCAGCTTAGCGGGCGGGGGGCGAGAGCAGTACTTC. The full variable domain, completed using reference TRBV7-2 and TRBJ2-7, is GAGVSQSPSNKVTEKGKDVELRCDPISGHTALYWYRQSLGQGLEFLIYFQGNSAPDKSGLPSDRFSAERTGGSVSTLTIQRTQQEDSAVYLCASSLAGGGREQYFGPGTRLTVT.

The V and J genes are TRBV19 and TRBJ1-3; tentative D call: TRBD1 (6 bases). The CDR3 spans 16 residues. Germline-derived CDR1 and CDR2 are LNHDA and SQIVND (reference sequence). Trimming took off 3 bases at V and 1 base at J, with 13 bases between the two ends. The CDR3 DNA sequence: TGTGCCAGTAGTATCAGGGGTACCGTGTCTGGAAACACCATATATTTT. This translates into CASSIRGTVSGNTIYF.

The rearrangement joins TRBV7-8 to TRBJ2-1; 11 positions match TRBD1. V dropped 2 bases and J dropped 6; count of bases not matched to a gene: 3. Per the germline V gene, CDR1 is SGHVS and CDR2 is FQNEAQ. This CDR3 is 15 amino acids long. The DNA of the CDR3 is TGTGCCAGCAGCTTAATGGGACAGGGGGGCAATGAGCAGTTCTTC. It yields the protein CASSLMGQGGNEQFF.

V usage is TRBV9 and J usage is TRBJ2-1; the D gene is possibly TRBD2 (5 bases). The CDR3 covers 17 residues. Germline V gives CDR1 SGDLS, CDR2 YYNGEE. V was cut by 0 bases and J by 0 bases, with 13 bases left in between. The CDR3 bases are TGTGCCAGCAGCGTAGTAGATGCGGGTAGCTCCTACAATGAGCAGTTCTTC. Translation gives CASSVVDAGSSYNEQFF.

J is TRBJ2-7 and V is TRBV19, with 9 bases identical to TRBD2. The germline CDR1 and CDR2 sequences are LNHDA and SQIVND (reference sequence). The CDR3 loop spans 15 amino acids. Trimming took 2 bases from V and 4 from J; bases not matched to a gene: 6. In DNA, the CDR3 is TGTGCCAGTAGTATAACGGCTAGCGGGGCGTACGAGCAGTACTTC. This encodes CASSITASGAYEQYF. The full variable domain, in which reference TRBV19 and TRBJ2-7 provide the parts outside the CDR3, is DGGITQSPKYLFRKEGQNVTLSCEQNLNHDAMYWYRQDPGQGLRLIYYSQIVNDFQKGDIAEGYSVSREKKESFPLTVTSAQKNPTAFYLCASSITASGAYEQYFGPGTRLTVT.

The V and J genes are TRBV19 and TRBJ1-1; no definite D call. The V and J ends lost 1 base and 1 base respectively, with 7 bases between them. The V gene's germline CDR1 is LNHDA and CDR2 SQIVND (reference sequence). The CDR3 contains 14 residues. CDR3 nucleotides: TGTGCCAGTAGTATAGGGTGGCAGAACACTGAAGCTTTCTTT. Translated: CASSIGWQNTEAFF.

The rearrangement links TRBV20-1 to TRBJ2-7; no reliable D call. The CDR3 covers 11 residues. The germline V gene encodes CDR1 DFQATT and CDR2 SNEGSKA (reference sequence). Trimming stripped 1 base from V and 4 bases from J, with 5 bases between. DNA of the CDR3: TGCAGTGCTAGAGTTCAGTACGAGCAGTACTTC. It specifies CSARVQYEQYF.

The rearrangement joins TRBV19 to TRBJ1-2; D call uncertain. The CDR3 has 14 residues. V lost 4 bases and J lost 4, with 13 bases in between. Germline lookup yields CDR1 LNHDA and CDR2 SQIVND (reference sequence). The CDR3 loop is CASSTPPEAYGYTF. The CDR3 DNA reads TGTGCCAGTAGTACCCCCCCCGAGGCCTATGGCTACACCTTC.

The rearrangement joins TRBV6-5 to TRBJ1-1; no clear D. V lost 2 bases, J lost 2 bases, and 6 bases lay in between. The CDR3 spans 13 residues. Germline CDR1 MNHEY, CDR2 SVGAGI. CDR3 in DNA: TGTGCCAGCAGTTACAGGAGAAACACTGAAGCTTTCTTT. Translating it yields CASSYRRNTEAFF.

The chain employs TRBV10-2 and TRBJ2-7, with D perhaps matching TRBD2 (6 bases). CDR3 length: 14 residues. Germline V gene data show CDR1 as WSHSY and CDR2 as SAAADI. Trimming removed 1 base at V and 1 base at J, with 8 bases between. CDR3 DNA: TGCGCCAGCAGTGAGTATCGGGGGTCCTACGAGCAGTACTTC. This encodes CASSEYRGSYEQYF.

J is TRBJ2-7 and V is TRBV9, with 8 bases identical to TRBD1. The CDR3 totals 15 residues. J gave up 1 base and V 4 bases, and 7 bases lay outside the gene matches. Germline values: CDR1 SGDLS, CDR2 YYNGEE. Here the CDR3 reads CASSPLDRGSYEQYF. Here the CDR3 DNA reads TGTGCCAGCAGCCCACTTGACAGGGGATCCTACGAGCAGTACTTC.

Here the CDR3 DNA reads TGTGCCAGCAGTTTGGGACAGGGGGATCAGCCCCAGCATTTT. This encodes CASSLGQGDQPQHF. The chain combines TRBV9 with TRBJ1-5, with 11 bases aligning to TRBD1. This CDR3 comprises 14 residues. The germline V gene has CDR1 SGDLS and CDR2 YYNGEE. V was clipped by 5 bases and J by 5 bases; unmatched bases: 3.

The chain links TRBV19 to TRBJ1-2; TRBD1 aligns across 9 bases. V lost 6 bases to trimming and J lost 4 bases; unmatched junction nucleotides: 9. In germline, CDR1 is LNHDA, CDR2 SQIVND (reference sequence). The CDR3 extends over 15 amino acids. CDR3 nucleotides: TGTGCCAGTAGCCCCACAGGGGGCTGGAGCTATGGCTACACCTTC. Protein: CASSPTGGWSYGYTF.

The chain links TRBV2 to TRBJ1-1; the D gene is possibly TRBD1 (5 bases). Trimming stripped 8 bases from V and 5 bases from J, with 18 bases between. The germline V gene has CDR1 SNHLY and CDR2 FYNNEI. There are 14 residues in the CDR3. CDR3 nucleotides: TGTGCCAGCGCCAACCTGGGGGGACGTACTGAAGCTTTCTTT. Protein product: CASANLGGRTEAFF.

The rearrangement links TRBV28 to TRBJ2-7; a weak D match, TRBD1 (5 bases). V was clipped by 6 bases and J by 2 bases, with 8 bases between them. The CDR3 spans 12 residues. Per the germline V gene, CDR1 is MDHEN and CDR2 is SYDVKM. The chain's CDR3 is CASRKGTYEQYF. CDR3 DNA sequence: TGTGCCAGCAGGAAGGGGACCTACGAGCAGTACTTC.

This clone was counted once. The chain combines TRBV18 with TRBJ2-1, with 7 bases fitting TRBD2. The CDR3 is 15 amino acids. Germline V gene data show CDR1 as KGHSH and CDR2 as LQKENI. The junction had 10 bases not matched to a gene; V was cut back by 4 bases and J by 7 bases. CDR3 protein: CASSQLGGSWNEQFF. The CDR3 coding sequence is TGTGCCAGCTCACAACTAGGCGGGAGCTGGAATGAGCAGTTCTTC.

The V and J genes are TRBV18 and TRBJ2-6, with unresolved D. Germline V gives CDR1 KGHSH, CDR2 LQKENI. This CDR3 spans 16 amino acids. V shed 2 bases and J shed 2 bases, with 10 bases lying between them. The CDR3 is CASSPNVGTGANVLTF. The CDR3 region has the DNA TGTGCCAGCTCACCAAACGTGGGCACTGGGGCCAACGTCCTGACTTTC.

The V gene is TRBV11-2, the J gene TRBJ2-3, with 10 positions matching TRBD2. Germline-derived CDR1 and CDR2 are SGHAT and FQNNGV. Trimming at V came to 3 bases and at J to 5 bases, leaving 8 bases not matched to a gene. CDR3 length equals 16 residues. The CDR3 coding sequence is TGTGCCAGCAGCTTTTACCAGCGGGAGGGCGGAGATACGCAGTATTTT. Residues: CASSFYQREGGDTQYF.

The chain joins TRBV5-8 to TRBJ2-1, with TRBD2 matching 11 bases. The CDR3 totals 15 residues. Losses at the gene ends were 6 bases for V and 9 bases for J; bases not matched to a gene: 11. Germline CDR1 is SGHTS and CDR2 is YDEGEE. The CDR3 nucleotides read TGTGCCAGCACCCTAAATAGCGGGAGGGCCGGTGAGCAGTTCTTC. Translating it yields CASTLNSGRAGEQFF.

This clone appeared a single time. The J gene is TRBJ2-7, the V gene TRBV10-3; the match to TRBD2 covers 11 bases. The CDR3 spans 16 residues. V gave up 3 bases and J gave up 3 bases; unmatched junction bases: 7. Germline lookup yields CDR1 ENHRY and CDR2 SYGVKD. In DNA form, the CDR3 reads TGTGCCATCAGTGAATCAATTAGCGGGAGGGACTACGAGCAGTACTTC. Residues: CAISESISGRDYEQYF.

The rearrangement uses TRBV28 and TRBJ2-7; 9 positions agree with TRBD2. Trimming took 6 bases from V and 2 from J; bases not matched to a gene: 5. Germline V gene sequence: CDR1 MDHEN, CDR2 SYDVKM. The CDR3 extends over 14 amino acids. In DNA form, the CDR3 reads TGTGCCAGCAGCACCCTAGCGGGAACCTACGAGCAGTACTTC. Translated: CASSTLAGTYEQYF.

The chain links TRBV19 to TRBJ1-2, with D perhaps TRBD1 (5 bases). The CDR3 is 13 residues long. CDR1 and CDR2 from the germline V gene are LNHDA and SQIVND (reference sequence). V lost 3 bases to trimming and J lost 7 bases, with 12 bases between them. CDR3 sequence (DNA): TGTGCCAGTAGTATTGGGGGGGTACGTGGCTACACCTTC. This gives the protein CASSIGGVRGYTF.

The gene calls are TRBV5-6 and TRBJ2-5; 7 bases map to TRBD2. This CDR3 contains 16 residues. Germline CDR1 is SGHDT and CDR2 is YYEEEE. After removal of 4 bases from V and 2 bases from J, the junction contained 11 bases not matched to a gene. CDR3 sequence: CASSPPRLAAQETQYF. CDR3 in DNA: TGTGCCAGCAGCCCACCTAGGCTAGCGGCGCAAGAGACCCAGTACTTC.

The chain employs TRBV2 and TRBJ2-5, with TRBD2 identical over 13 bases. V gave up 5 bases and J gave up 7 bases; unmatched junction bases: 16. The CDR3 runs 18 residues. The germline CDR1 and CDR2 sequences are SNHLY and FYNNEI. The CDR3: CASSRWTSGSVPLGTQYF. The CDR3 DNA sequence: TGTGCCAGCAGTCGCTGGACTAGCGGGAGCGTCCCTCTAGGGACCCAGTACTTC.

V usage is TRBV25-1 and J usage is TRBJ2-3; 8 nucleotides match TRBD1. V trimming: 3 bases; J trimming: 3 bases; junction bases outside the gene matches: 8. From germline, CDR1 is MGHDK and CDR2 SYGVNS. This CDR3 comprises 16 residues. CDR3 nucleotides: TGTGCCAGCAGTGAGGGAGGACAGGGTGGGACAGATACGCAGTATTTT. Protein sequence: CASSEGGQGGTDTQYF.

This clone was recorded a few times. This CDR3 reads CASSLWTSGKGEQYF. The CDR3 bases are TGTGCCAGCAGTTTATGGACTAGCGGGAAAGGGGAGCAGTACTTC. The gene calls are TRBV28 and TRBJ2-7; the match to TRBD2 covers 11 bases. V shed 0 bases and J 7 bases; nucleotides not matched to a gene: 5. This CDR3 comprises 15 residues. In germline, CDR1 is MDHEN, CDR2 SYDVKM. Filled out from reference TRBV28 and TRBJ2-7, the complete variable domain reads DVKVTQSSRYLVKRTGEKVFLECVQDMDHENMFWYRQDPGLGLRLIYFSYDVKMKEKGDIPEGYSVSREKKERFSLILESASTNQTSMYLCASSLWTSGKGEQYFGPGTRLTVT.

This chain uses TRBV7-9 with TRBJ1-1, with no clear D. CDR3 size: 12 residues. V lost 5 bases and J 6 bases, leaving 10 bases between the germline ends. CDR1 and CDR2 (germline): SEHNR, FQNEAQ (reference sequence). The CDR3 protein is CASSPKAAEAFF. CDR3 sequence (DNA): TGTGCCAGCAGCCCTAAAGCGGCTGAAGCTTTCTTT.